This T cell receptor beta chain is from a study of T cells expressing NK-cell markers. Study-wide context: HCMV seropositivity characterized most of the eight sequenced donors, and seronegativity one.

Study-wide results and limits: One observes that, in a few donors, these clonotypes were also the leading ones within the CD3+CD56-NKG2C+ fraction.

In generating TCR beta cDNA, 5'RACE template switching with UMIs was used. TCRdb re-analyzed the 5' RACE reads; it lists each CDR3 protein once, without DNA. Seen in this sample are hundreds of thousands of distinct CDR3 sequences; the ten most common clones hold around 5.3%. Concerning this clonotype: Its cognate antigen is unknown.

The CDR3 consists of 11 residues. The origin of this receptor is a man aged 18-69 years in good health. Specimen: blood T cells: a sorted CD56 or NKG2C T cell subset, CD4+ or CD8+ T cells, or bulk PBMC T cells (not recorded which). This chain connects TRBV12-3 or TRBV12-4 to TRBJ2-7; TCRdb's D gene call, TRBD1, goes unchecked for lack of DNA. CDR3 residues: CASSRAGEQYF.